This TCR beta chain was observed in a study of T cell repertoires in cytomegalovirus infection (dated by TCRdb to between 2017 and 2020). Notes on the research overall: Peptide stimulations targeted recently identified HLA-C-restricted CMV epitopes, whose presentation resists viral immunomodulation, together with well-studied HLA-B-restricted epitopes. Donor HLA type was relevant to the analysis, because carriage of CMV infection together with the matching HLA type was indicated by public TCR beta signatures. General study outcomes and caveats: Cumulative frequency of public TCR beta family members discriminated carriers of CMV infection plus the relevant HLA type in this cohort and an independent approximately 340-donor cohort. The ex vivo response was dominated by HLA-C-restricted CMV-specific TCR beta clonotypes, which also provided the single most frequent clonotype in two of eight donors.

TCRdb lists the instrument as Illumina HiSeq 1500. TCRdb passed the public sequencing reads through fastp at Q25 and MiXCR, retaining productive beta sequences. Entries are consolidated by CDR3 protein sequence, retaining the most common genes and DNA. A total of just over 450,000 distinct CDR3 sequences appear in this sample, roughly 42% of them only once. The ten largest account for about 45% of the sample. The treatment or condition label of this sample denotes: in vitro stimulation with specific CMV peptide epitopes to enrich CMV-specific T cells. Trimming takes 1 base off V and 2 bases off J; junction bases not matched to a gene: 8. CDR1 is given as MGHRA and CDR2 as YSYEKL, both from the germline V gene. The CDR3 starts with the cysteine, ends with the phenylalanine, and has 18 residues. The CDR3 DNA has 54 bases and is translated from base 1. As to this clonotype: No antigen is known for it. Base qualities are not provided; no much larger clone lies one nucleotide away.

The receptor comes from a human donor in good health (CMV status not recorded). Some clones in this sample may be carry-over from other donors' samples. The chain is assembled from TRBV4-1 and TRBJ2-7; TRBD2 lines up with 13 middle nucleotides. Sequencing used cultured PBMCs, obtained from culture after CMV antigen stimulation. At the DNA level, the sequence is TGCGCCAGCAGCCAAGTTCAACTAGCGGGGGGGGGTACCTACGAGCAGTACTTC. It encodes CASSQVQLAGGGTYEQYF.